Below, 7 T cell receptor beta chains from the same sample are listed, as sequenced in a study of OX40 agonist ivuxolimab in advanced cancers. Sequenced by immunoSEQ multiplex PCR; TCRdb stores in-frame clones only, minus some. The repertoire includes about 64,000 clones, about 90% of them detected once, and roughly 5.1% sits in the top ten. The sample in question was CD4+ or CD8+ T cells sorted from blood, obtained in a trial of the OX40 agonist ivuxolimab. These receptors all come from an adult with an advanced solid tumor such as melanoma, head and neck, liver or kidney cancer.

This chain links TRBV19 with TRBJ1-1, with 7 bases lining up with TRBD1. Unmatched junction bases numbered 8, after V lost 5 bases and J lost 5 bases. The CDR3 is 14 residues long. Germline CDR1 and CDR2: LNHDA and SQIVND (reference sequence). The CDR3 spells CASSPTTGRTEAFF. The CDR3 DNA reads as TGTGCCAGTAGTCCAACGACAGGGCGAACTGAAGCTTTCTTT.

This clone was observed once. V gene TRBV5-5 combines with J gene TRBJ2-5; no firm D call. Trimming shortened V by 0 bases and J by 5 bases, and 8 bases separated the two germline ends. Germline-derived CDR1 and CDR2 are SGHKS and YYEKEE (reference sequence). This CDR3 spans 13 amino acids. CDR3 loop: CASSLGTRETQYF. Here the CDR3 DNA reads TGTGCCAGCAGCTTGGGAACGAGGGAGACCCAGTACTTC.

This clone was seen only once. The rearrangement uses TRBV30 and TRBJ1-3; D is uncertain. This CDR3 is built from 16 residues. Trimming removed 4 bases at V and 0 bases at J, with 16 bases between. Germline loops: CDR1 GTSNPN, CDR2 SVGIG (reference sequence). The CDR3 DNA is TGTGCCTGGATTAGAAAGGGTCTTTACTCTGGAAACACCATATATTTT. It specifies CAWIRKGLYSGNTIYF.

This rearrangement joins TRBV9 to TRBJ2-3, with a weak D call TRBD2 (6 bases). Germline V gene sequence: CDR1 SGDLS, CDR2 YYNGEE. V lost 0 bases, J lost 1 base, and 9 bases lay in between. This CDR3 is 15 amino acids long. Here the CDR3 DNA reads TGTGCCAGCAGCGTAGGTCCGGGGGGCACAGATACGCAGTATTTT. The encoded protein is CASSVGPGGTDTQYF.

V gene TRBV6-6 combines with J gene TRBJ2-7, with 9 bases aligning to TRBD1. Germline loops: CDR1 MNHNY, CDR2 SVGAGI (reference sequence). The CDR3 is made up of 14 amino acids. V lost 7 bases and J lost 0; bases outside the gene matches: 4. This CDR3 reads CASTRTGASYEQYF. DNA for the CDR3: TGTGCCAGCACCCGGACAGGGGCCTCCTACGAGCAGTACTTC.

The V call is TRBV7-8, the J call TRBJ2-1; no firm D call. Germline V gene lookup returns CDR1 SGHVS and CDR2 FQNEAQ. V shed 2 bases and J shed 0 bases, with 11 bases lying between them. This CDR3 is built from 16 residues. The CDR3 sequence: CASSLRHPSSYNEQFF. DNA of the CDR3: TGTGCCAGCAGCTTAAGGCACCCGAGCTCCTACAATGAGCAGTTCTTC.

This sequence joins TRBV30 and TRBJ2-7; a weak D match, TRBD1 (6 bases). From germline, CDR1 is GTSNPN and CDR2 SVGIG (reference sequence). The length of the CDR3 is 12 residues. CDR3 DNA sequence: TGTGCGCTGGCAGGGGTCCATGACGAGCAGTACTTC. Encoded protein: CALAGVHDEQYF.